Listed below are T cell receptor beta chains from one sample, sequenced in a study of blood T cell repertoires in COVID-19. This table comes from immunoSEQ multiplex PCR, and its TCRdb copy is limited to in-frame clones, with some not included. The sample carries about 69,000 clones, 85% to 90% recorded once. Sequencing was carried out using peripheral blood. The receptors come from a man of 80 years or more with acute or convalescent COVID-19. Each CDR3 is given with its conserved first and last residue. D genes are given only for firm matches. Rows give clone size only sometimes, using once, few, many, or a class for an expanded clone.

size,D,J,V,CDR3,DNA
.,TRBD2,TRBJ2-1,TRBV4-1,CASSQDPGRAYNEQFF,TGCGCCAGCAGCCAAGATCCCGGGAGGGCCTACAATGAGCAGTTCTTC
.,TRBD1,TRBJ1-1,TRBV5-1,CASSLLQGASDTEAFF,TGCGCCAGCAGCTTACTCCAGGGGGCGAGTGATACTGAAGCTTTCTTT
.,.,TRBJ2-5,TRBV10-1,CASSVVVGETQYF,TGCGCCAGCAGTGTTGTAGTTGGAGAGACCCAGTACTTC
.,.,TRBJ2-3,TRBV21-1,CASSKSDRGQTDTQYF,TGTGCCAGCAGCAAAAGCGACAGGGGGCAAACAGATACGCAGTATTTT
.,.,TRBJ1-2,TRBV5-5,CASSFQGVPYGYTF,TGTGCCAGCAGCTTCCAAGGGGTCCCCTATGGCTACACCTTC
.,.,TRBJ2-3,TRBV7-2,CASRLAISTDTQYF,TGTGCCAGCAGACTCGCAATTAGCACAGATACGCAGTATTTT
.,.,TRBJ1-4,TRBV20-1,CSANKGEKLFF,TGCAGTGCTAACAAGGGAGAAAAATTGTTTTTT
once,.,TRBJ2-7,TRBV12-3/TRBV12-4,CASSSTSYEQYF,TGTGCCAGCAGTAGCACGTCCTACGAGCAGTACTTC
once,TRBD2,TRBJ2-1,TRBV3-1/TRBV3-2,CASSQERAGRPYNEQFF,TGTGCCAGCAGCCAGGAGAGAGCGGGAAGGCCTTACAATGAGCAGTTCTTC
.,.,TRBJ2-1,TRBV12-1,CASSFRDRGLNEQFF,TGTGCCAGCAGCTTTAGGGACAGGGGGCTCAATGAGCAGTTCTTC
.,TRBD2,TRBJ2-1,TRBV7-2,CASSLAGGDRRRFF,TGTGCCAGCAGCTTAGCGGGGGGGGACCGCCGGAGGTTCTTC
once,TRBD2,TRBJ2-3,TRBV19,CASSISRLAGEADTQYF,TGTGCCAGTAGTATCTCCCGACTAGCGGGAGAGGCAGATACGCAGTATTTT
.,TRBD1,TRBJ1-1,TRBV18,CASSPLRTGMNTEAFF,TGTGCCAGCTCACCCCTCCGGACAGGGATGAACACTGAAGCTTTCTTT
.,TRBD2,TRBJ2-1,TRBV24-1,CATGRGGGSYNEQFF,TGTGCCACTGGGAGGGGAGGTGGCTCCTACAATGAGCAGTTCTTC
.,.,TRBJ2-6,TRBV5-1,CASSLGRALPSGANVLTF,TGCGCCAGCAGCTTGGGGAGGGCCCTGCCATCTGGGGCCAACGTCCTGACTTTC
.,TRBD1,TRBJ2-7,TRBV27,CASTPLPGQGTGEQYF,TGTGCCAGCACTCCTCTCCCGGGACAGGGGACGGGGGAGCAGTACTTC
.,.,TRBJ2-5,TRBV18,CASSPAGETQYF,TGTGCCAGCTCACCAGCAGGAGAGACCCAGTACTTC
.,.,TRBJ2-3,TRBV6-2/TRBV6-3,CASSYGQGQTDTQYF,TGTGCCAGCAGTTACGGGCAGGGGCAGACAGATACGCAGTATTTT
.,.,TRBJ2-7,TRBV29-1,CSVVLGTGAYEQYF,TGCAGCGTTGTTCTTGGGACTGGGGCCTACGAGCAGTACTTC
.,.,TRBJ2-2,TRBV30,CAWSSWGRTGELFF,TGTGCCTGGAGCTCCTGGGGGCGCACCGGGGAGCTGTTTTTT
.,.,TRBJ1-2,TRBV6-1,CASSEDRELGYTF,TGTGCCAGCAGTGAAGACAGGGAGCTAGGCTACACCTTC